The sequence of this T cell receptor (beta chain) was determined in a study of T cells after yellow fever vaccination. Overall study: With SMART-Seq v4 Ultra Low Input, the fractions containing low cell numbers were prepared. General observations from the study: Of the clonotypes, a small share occurred in both CD4 and CD8 compartments. Within FACS-sorted repertoires, abundant clonotypes contaminating from the bulk population could be present. Clones that expanded after primary vaccination mostly reappeared after the booster (96% CD4, 80% to 90% CD8).

On this clonotype itself: What it recognizes is unknown.

The CDR3 runs to 14 residues. Per the germline V gene, CDR1 is DFQATT and CDR2 is SNEGSKA (reference sequence). The V and J ends lost 5 bases and 10 bases, in that order; junction bases with no gene match: 11. Each CDR3 protein gets one entry after TCRdb re-called the 5' RACE reads with MiXCR. The table includes some 320,000 distinct CDR3 sequences, approximately 4% detected once. Sequencing used PBMCs, obtained 5 days after the yellow fever booster vaccination. The sequence came from a man younger than 35 who received the YFV17D yellow fever vaccine. The chain combines TRBV20-1 with TRBJ2-3; 11 nucleotides agree with TRBD2. This CDR3 is CSAGIAGGVSAQYF. The CDR3, as DNA: TGCAGTGCTGGAATAGCGGGGGGGGTCTCAGCGCAGTATTTT.